One sample yielded the 18 T cell receptor beta chains listed below, sequenced in a study of blood T cell repertoires in COVID-19 (dated by TCRdb to 2020 to 2021). Library generation was performed with the immunoSEQ multiplex PCR assay. The immuneACCESS repertoire file appears here via TCRdb, limited to in-frame rearrangements. These files lack a portion of the clones; in checked studies, under half of the deficit traces to unresolved V genes, and the cause of the others is not known. For this sample the table gives more than 75,000 clones, of which 75% to 90% were detected only once. The top ten hold 1.2% of the sample. Input material: peripheral blood. The receptors were sampled from a man aged 80 or over with active or convalescent COVID-19.

The chain joins TRBV7-9 to TRBJ2-7; the D gene is possibly TRBD1 (5 bases). The V gene lost 0 bases and the J gene lost 3 bases, with 21 bases spanning the gap. Germline lookup yields CDR1 SEHNR and CDR2 FQNEAQ (reference sequence). This CDR3 comprises 18 residues. The CDR3, as DNA: TGTGCCAGCAGCTTAGCCATTGGGTGGGGCGCCCCTAGCTACGAGCAGTACTTC. This translates into CASSLAIGWGAPSYEQYF.

V is TRBV6-6 and J is TRBJ1-2; maybe TRBD1 (6 bases). Germline V gene lookup returns CDR1 MNHNY and CDR2 SVGAGI (reference sequence). CDR3 length: 15 residues. V dropped 0 bases and J dropped 1 base, with 9 bases sitting between them. The CDR3 DNA reads TGTGCCAGCAGTTACTCGACAGGCCTTAACTATGGCTACACCTTC. Protein sequence: CASSYSTGLNYGYTF.

The chain couples TRBV19 to TRBJ2-3; 9 nucleotides agree with TRBD1. Germline values: CDR1 LNHDA, CDR2 SQIVND (reference sequence). The junction had 0 bases not matched to a gene; V was cut back by 4 bases and J by 1 base. The CDR3 spans 14 residues. CDR3 residues: CASSNRGRTDTQYF. The DNA for the CDR3 is TGTGCCAGTAGTAACAGGGGGCGCACAGATACGCAGTATTTT.

This chain connects TRBV19 to TRBJ2-2; 9 positions agree with TRBD2. V lost 10 bases to trimming and J lost 0 bases; unmatched junction nucleotides: 9. This CDR3 comprises 16 residues. Per germline, CDR1 LNHDA and CDR2 SQIVND (reference sequence). CDR3 bases: TGTGCCACCCAAGGTCCTAGCGGGGCGAACACCGGGGAGCTGTTTTTT. This encodes CATQGPSGANTGELFF.

The V gene is TRBV15, the J gene TRBJ2-7; weak D call: TRBD1 (6 bases). V was clipped by 5 bases and J by 0 bases, with 11 bases between them. The CDR3 has 14 amino acids. CDR1 is LNHNV and CDR2 is YYDKDF in the germline V gene (reference sequence). CDR3 in amino acids: CATSGGRSSYEQYF. In DNA, the CDR3 is TGTGCCACCAGCGGGGGCAGGAGCTCCTACGAGCAGTACTTC.

The chain joins TRBV10-1 to TRBJ1-2; D is unclear. V was clipped by 5 bases and J by 14 bases, with 6 bases between them. The germline gives CDR1 WNHNN, CDR2 SYGVQD (reference sequence). The CDR3 length is 8 residues. CDR3 residues: CASSPGTF. CDR3 sequence (DNA): TGCGCCAGCAGTCCGGGAACCTTC.

V is TRBV7-3 and J is TRBJ2-5, with D tentatively TRBD1 (5 bases). Trimming took off 1 base at V and 6 bases at J, with 15 bases between the two ends. The germline V gene has CDR1 SGHTA and CDR2 FQGTGA. There are 15 residues in the CDR3. The chain's CDR3 is CASSLIIPGPQTQYF. CDR3 nucleotides: TGTGCCAGCAGCTTAATTATTCCAGGGCCCCAGACCCAGTACTTC.

The rearrangement links TRBV9 to TRBJ1-5; D gene ambiguous. Looked up from germline, CDR1 is SGDLS and CDR2 is YYNGEE. This CDR3 contains 13 residues. V gave up 2 bases and J gave up 5 bases, with 8 bases separating them. The DNA for the CDR3 is TGTGCCAGCAGCGTCGGGGAAGATCAGCCCCAGCATTTT. It encodes CASSVGEDQPQHF.

V and J are TRBV5-4 and TRBJ2-1; 8 nucleotides line up with TRBD2. Trimming at V came to 1 base and at J to 5 bases, leaving 8 bases not matched to a gene. The CDR3 loop spans 16 amino acids. CDR1 and CDR2 from the germline V gene are SGHNT and YYREEE (reference sequence). CDR3 DNA sequence: TGTGCCAGCAGCTTGATTAAGCGGGAGCCCCACAATGAGCAGTTCTTC. It translates to CASSLIKREPHNEQFF.

The chain links TRBV19 to TRBJ1-5; 10 bases line up with TRBD1. The V gene end was trimmed by 5 bases and the J gene end by 5 bases; junction bases not matched to a gene: 12. CDR1 is LNHDA and CDR2 is SQIVND in the germline V gene (reference sequence). This CDR3 has 17 residues. CDR3 protein: CASSGGGTGARDQPQHF. CDR3 bases: TGTGCCAGTAGTGGGGGAGGGACAGGGGCGCGAGATCAGCCCCAGCATTTT.

CDR3 DNA: TGTGCCAGCAGCCAAGAGGCTAGCGGGACCTACGAGCAGTACTTC. Its protein product is CASSQEASGTYEQYF. V usage is TRBV4-2 and J usage is TRBJ2-7; TRBD2 matches at 9 bases. Unmatched junction bases numbered 2, after V lost 0 bases and J lost 2 bases. CDR1 is LGHNA, CDR2 YNFKEQ, per germline. The CDR3 sequence is 15 residues long.

This clone was detected only a few times. This sequence joins TRBV7-2 and TRBJ2-2; 8 bases are shared with TRBD1. The CDR3 sequence is 15 residues long. V gave up 4 bases and J gave up 1 base; unmatched junction bases: 2. Germline V lookup: CDR1 SGHTA, CDR2 FQGNSA. CDR3 nucleotides: TGTGCCAGCAGCTGGACAGGGATGAACACCGGGGAGCTGTTTTTT. It codes for CASSWTGMNTGELFF.

With regard to this clone: Additional DNA sequences in this sample encode the identical CDR3. The V and J genes are TRBV7-2 and TRBJ2-7; 11 bases line up with TRBD2. CDR3 length equals 14 residues. V lost 1 base, J lost 4 bases, and 0 bases stayed unmatched. The germline V gene has CDR1 SGHTA and CDR2 FQGNSA. The CDR3 nucleotides are TGTGCCAGCAGCTTAGGACTAGCGGGGTACGAGCAGTACTTC. Translated: CASSLGLAGYEQYF.

This clone occurred once. The V gene is TRBV4-1, the J gene TRBJ2-5, with a possible D match to TRBD2 (6 bases). V was trimmed by 4 bases and J by 5 bases, leaving 17 bases between them. Germline values: CDR1 MGHRA, CDR2 YSYEKL. This CDR3 is 15 amino acids long. CDR3 loop: CASSLIADGGETQYF. In nucleotides, the CDR3 is TGCGCCAGCAGCCTGATAGCGGATGGCGGGGAGACCCAGTACTTC.

V and J are TRBV11-3 and TRBJ2-1; TRBD1 agrees at 7 bases. Germline V CDR1 and CDR2: SGHNT, YENEEA. The CDR3 is 13 residues long. The trim removed 5 bases at V and 4 bases at J, leaving 2 bases unmatched. The CDR3 DNA is TGTGCCAGCAGCCAGGGACAGTACAATGAGCAGTTCTTC. This sequence encodes CASSQGQYNEQFF.

This clone was recorded a few times. This chain joins TRBV7-9 and TRBJ2-2; maybe TRBD1 (5 bases). Germline CDR1 and CDR2: SEHNR and FQNEAQ (reference sequence). The CDR3 loop spans 14 amino acids. The ends were cut back, 5 bases at V and 8 bases at J, with 15 bases in the middle. This CDR3 is CASSPGHLVGELFF. CDR3 DNA: TGTGCCAGCAGCCCCGGACACTTAGTTGGGGAGCTGTTTTTT.

This clone was recorded only once. The CDR3 bases are TGTGCCAGCAGGTCAGGGGGCCCATCGCAGTATTTT. This sequence encodes CASRSGGPSQYF. The V and J genes are TRBV12-3 or TRBV12-4 and TRBJ2-3; 8 nucleotides align to TRBD1. This CDR3 has 12 amino acids. The V gene end was trimmed by 6 bases and the J gene end by 10 bases; junction bases not matched to a gene: 6.

This chain links TRBV3-1 (or the pseudogene TRBV3-2) with TRBJ1-2, with 9 bases aligning to TRBD1. Germline V gene sequence: CDR1 LGHDT, CDR2 YNNKEL (reference sequence). The CDR3 totals 15 residues. The junction had 5 bases not matched to a gene; V was cut back by 1 base and J by 5 bases. The CDR3, as DNA: TGTGCCAGCAGCCAAGGGGACAGGGTAGGGTATGGCTACACCTTC. Its protein product is CASSQGDRVGYGYTF.